Each of the 15 T cell receptor beta chains below was sequenced from the same sample in a study of shared clonotypes between healthy human individuals. Libraries were prepared by immunoSEQ multiplex PCR; TCRdb keeps only in-frame clonotypes and omits some of them. The sample contains roughly 700,000 clones, 74% of which appear only once. What was sequenced was memory CD4+ T cells sorted from blood. The subset was: CD45RA-negative fraction. Receptor source: a young woman in good health.

As for this clone: The same CDR3 can be traced to other DNA sequences in this sample. This chain connects TRBV9 to TRBJ1-1; tentative D call: TRBD1 (6 bases). The V end was cut by 5 bases, the J end by 4 bases, with 18 bases between. In germline, CDR1 is SGDLS, CDR2 YYNGEE. The CDR3 has 15 amino acids. In DNA form, the CDR3 reads TGTGCCAGCAGTGGCCCGGGGGGCGGGGGCACTGAAGCTTTCTTT. Encoded protein: CASSGPGGGGTEAFF.

This clone appeared a few times. The chain is built from TRBV6-5 and TRBJ2-5; D gene ambiguous. The CDR3 spans 11 residues. CDR1 and CDR2 (germline): MNHEY, SVGAGI. Trimming left V 6 bases short and J 8 bases short, with 10 bases between. CDR3 coding DNA: TGTGCCAGCAGAAAGCCAAGAACCCAGTACTTC. Protein product: CASRKPRTQYF.

The chain couples TRBV6-5 to TRBJ1-1; 12 nucleotides line up with TRBD1. The CDR3 loop spans 14 amino acids. V lost 4 bases to trimming and J lost 11 bases; unmatched junction nucleotides: 8. CDR1 is MNHEY and CDR2 is SVGAGI in the germline V gene. CDR3 sequence (DNA): TGTGCCAGCAGTTTAACCGGGACAGGGGGCAGGGCTTTCTTT. It codes for CASSLTGTGGRAFF.

The chain has TRBV18 and TRBJ2-7; D not resolved. Trimming left V 3 bases short and J 2 bases short, with 8 bases between. Germline loops: CDR1 KGHSH, CDR2 LQKENI. The CDR3 is made up of 13 amino acids. CDR3 nucleotide sequence: TGTGCCAGCTCACCGGATCGCCCCTACGAGCAGTACTTC. Its translation is CASSPDRPYEQYF. Variable domain in full (rest from reference TRBV18 and TRBJ2-7): NAGVMQNPRHLVRRRGQEARLRCSPMKGHSHVYWYRQLPEEGLKFMVYLQKENIIDESGMPKERFSAEFPKEGPSILRIQQVVRGDSAAYFCASSPDRPYEQYFGPGTRLTVT.

The chain uses TRBV29-1 and TRBJ2-5; weak D call: TRBD2 (5 bases). Per the germline V gene, CDR1 is SQVTM and CDR2 is ANQGSEA. Deletions cut 4 bases from V and 2 bases from J, with 8 bases between. This CDR3 has 12 amino acids. The CDR3 coding sequence is TGCAGCGTTGTAGCGTCGCAAGAGACCCAGTACTTC. This codes for CSVVASQETQYF.

The chain recombines TRBV30 with TRBJ2-2, with TRBD1 identical over 7 bases. V was clipped by 2 bases and J by 3 bases; unmatched bases: 6. The CDR3 consists of 15 residues. Germline V gene data show CDR1 as GTSNPN and CDR2 as SVGIG (reference sequence). This CDR3 is CAWSLADRDTGELFF. The CDR3 coding sequence is TGTGCCTGGAGTCTTGCAGACAGGGACACCGGGGAGCTGTTTTTT.

The chain links TRBV19 to TRBJ1-1; TRBD1 matches 7 bases. The trim removed 8 bases at V and 0 bases at J, leaving 9 bases unmatched. The CDR3 spans 15 residues. The germline CDR1 and CDR2 sequences are LNHDA and SQIVND (reference sequence). The CDR3 DNA sequence: TGTGCCAGTGGGTGGGACAGAGGCATGAACACTGAAGCTTTCTTT. Translation gives CASGWDRGMNTEAFF. The complete variable domain, with remaining parts taken from reference TRBV19 and TRBJ1-1, reads DGGITQSPKYLFRKEGQNVTLSCEQNLNHDAMYWYRQDPGQGLRLIYYSQIVNDFQKGDIAEGYSVSREKKESFPLTVTSAQKNPTAFYLCASGWDRGMNTEAFFGQGTRLTVV.

The chain carries TRBV28 and TRBJ2-1; 13 bases line up with TRBD2. CDR1 and CDR2 (germline): MDHEN, SYDVKM. V was clipped by 6 bases and J by 8 bases; unmatched bases: 4. CDR3 length equals 14 residues. DNA for the CDR3: TGTGCCAGCAGAAGACTAGCGGGAGGATATGAGCAGTTCTTC. It specifies CASRRLAGGYEQFF.

The chain uses TRBV29-1 and TRBJ1-2; TRBD1 might be the D (6 bases). V was shortened by 7 bases and J by 4 bases, with 13 bases between the two germline ends. CDR3 length: 12 amino acids. Germline V gene data show CDR1 as SQVTM and CDR2 as ANQGSEA. The DNA of the CDR3 is TGCAGCGCCGACCAGGGGACCTATGGCTACACCTTC. Residues: CSADQGTYGYTF. The variable domain in full, with the rest retrieved from reference TRBV29-1 and TRBJ1-2, is SAVISQKPSRDICQRGTSLTIQCQVDSQVTMMFWYRQQPGQSLTLIATANQGSEATYESGFVIDKFPISRPNLTFSTLTVSNMSPEDSSIYLCSADQGTYGYTFGSGTRLTVV.

The chain combines TRBV19 with TRBJ1-2; no clear D gene. The CDR3 has 15 amino acids. V lost 4 bases and J lost 0, with 12 bases in between. CDR1 and CDR2 (germline): LNHDA, SQIVND (reference sequence). This CDR3 is CASSKSTRANYGYTF. CDR3 DNA sequence: TGTGCCAGTAGTAAATCGACCCGGGCTAACTATGGCTACACCTTC.

A single count supports this clone. The chain links TRBV5-1 to TRBJ2-3; 10 nucleotides agree with TRBD1. The V gene's germline CDR1 is SGHRS and CDR2 YFSETQ. The CDR3 totals 15 residues. Trimming at V came to 0 bases and at J to 7 bases, leaving 5 bases not matched to a gene. The CDR3 region is CASSLGTGGGNTQYF. DNA for the CDR3: TGCGCCAGCAGCTTGGGGACAGGGGGAGGAAATACGCAGTATTTT.

The chain is built from TRBV28 and TRBJ1-1; D unclear. CDR1 MDHEN and CDR2 SYDVKM come from the germline V gene. V dropped 9 bases and J dropped 8 bases, with 16 bases sitting between them. The CDR3 extends over 12 amino acids. CDR3 sequence reads: CASKVGSLEAFF. CDR3 nucleotide sequence: TGTGCCAGTAAGGTTGGCAGCTTGGAAGCTTTCTTT.

The chain combines TRBV25-1 with TRBJ2-2; a weak D match, TRBD1 (5 bases). This CDR3 contains 14 residues. Germline assignment: CDR1 MGHDK and CDR2 SYGVNS. Trimming pared 9 bases from V and 1 base from J, leaving 12 bases between. The CDR3 sequence: CASTRAVNTGELFF. The CDR3 DNA sequence: TGTGCCAGTACCAGGGCGGTGAACACCGGGGAGCTGTTTTTT.

In its sample, this clone was seen a few times. V gene TRBV7-6 combines with J gene TRBJ1-2, with D perhaps matching TRBD1 (6 bases). V gave up 5 bases and J gave up 2 bases, with 18 bases separating them. Germline V gene lookup returns CDR1 SGHVS and CDR2 FNYEAQ. The length of the CDR3 is 16 residues. CDR3 sequence reads: CASSNSPGGSNYGYTF. As DNA, the CDR3 is TGTGCCAGCAGCAACTCCCCGGGGGGCAGCAACTATGGCTACACCTTC.

This chain joins TRBV7-3 and TRBJ2-2, with D unclear. Germline V gene sequence: CDR1 SGHTA, CDR2 FQGTGA. The CDR3 runs 12 residues. V dropped 0 bases and J dropped 6 bases, with 2 bases sitting between them. CDR3 protein: CASSLTAGELFF. CDR3 nucleotide sequence: TGTGCCAGCAGCTTAACAGCCGGGGAGCTGTTTTTT.